The 7 T cell receptor beta chains given below trace back to one sample, sequenced in a study of blood T cells in healthy people across ages. PCR was performed a second time for roughly 7 to 12 cycles using a sample-barcoded 5' primer and a J-beta primer mix. TCRdb re-called the 5' RACE reads with MiXCR, one entry per CDR3 protein. The sample contains 550,000 to 700,000 distinct CDR3 sequences, 27% of which appear only once. Sequenced input: blood. Every receptor here comes from a woman in her 70s in good health.

The rearrangement links TRBV7-3 to TRBJ1-1; tentative D call: TRBD1 (5 bases). This CDR3 region has 14 residues. The V and J ends lost 5 bases and 1 base respectively, with 11 bases between them. Germline V gene lookup returns CDR1 SGHTA and CDR2 FQGTGA. For the CDR3, the DNA is TGTGCCAGCAGCCCATCGGGGCAGAACACTGAAGCTTTCTTT. Protein sequence: CASSPSGQNTEAFF.

The chain is built from TRBV10-3 and TRBJ2-5, with D possibly TRBD1 on 6 matching bases. The DNA end is a closer match to TRBJ2-7, so the J assignment may be wrong. CDR3 length equals 18 residues. Looked up from germline, CDR1 is ENHRY and CDR2 is SYGVKD. This CDR3 is CAISQGNSVGTRPYEQYF. The DNA for the CDR3 is TGTGCCATCAGCCAAGGGAATAGCGTGGGGACACGGCCCTACGAGCAGTACTTC.

This clonotype was recorded a few times. V usage is TRBV12-3 or TRBV12-4 and J usage is TRBJ2-1; D might be TRBD1 (5 bases). V lost 6 bases, J lost 10 bases, and 13 bases lay in between. This CDR3 is 12 amino acids long. The CDR3: CASRQGVAEQFF. CDR3 sequence (DNA): TGTGCCAGCAGGCAGGGTGTCGCCGAGCAGTTCTTC.

V usage is TRBV9 and J usage is TRBJ2-3, with D uncertain. The CDR3 spans 13 residues. V lost 1 base and J lost 6, with 9 bases in between. The V gene's germline CDR1 is SGDLS and CDR2 YYNGEE. The DNA for the CDR3 is TGTGCCAGCAGCGTATGGTTCGAGGATACGCAGTATTTT. The encoded protein is CASSVWFEDTQYF.

This clonotype was counted a few times. This sequence joins TRBV6-2 or TRBV6-3 and TRBJ1-1, with D maybe TRBD1 (6 bases). Germline values: CDR1 MNHEY, CDR2 SVGEGT. The CDR3 length is 13 residues. V gave up 10 bases and J gave up 5 bases, with 17 bases separating them. The CDR3 here is CAIRTAYWTEAFF. CDR3 DNA sequence: TGTGCCATCAGGACAGCTTATTGGACTGAAGCTTTCTTT.

This clonotype was counted only a few times. The chain is built from TRBV6-5 and TRBJ1-3; D call uncertain. Germline V lookup: CDR1 MNHEY, CDR2 SVGAGI. V was cut by 5 bases and J by 2 bases, with 13 bases left in between. The CDR3 is 15 amino acids. The CDR3 spells CASSPAPGAGNTIYF. The DNA of the CDR3 is TGTGCCAGCAGTCCGGCCCCGGGAGCTGGAAACACCATATATTTT.

The chain employs TRBV20-1 and TRBJ2-7; tentative D call: TRBD1 (6 bases). With 5 bases removed from V and 2 bases from J, the gap between germline ends came to 10 bases. This CDR3 comprises 12 residues. The germline V gene encodes CDR1 DFQATT and CDR2 SNEGSKA (reference sequence). CDR3 coding DNA: TGCAGTGCTTCTGACAGGACCTACGAGCAGTACTTC. This gives the protein CSASDRTYEQYF.